This passage covers 26 T cell receptor beta chains from one sample sequenced in a study of shared clonotypes between healthy human individuals. CD45RO-negative, CCR7-selected cells formed the naive CD8 fraction, which excluded terminally differentiated effector memory CD45RA+ cells. Sequencing used immunoSEQ multiplex PCR; TCRdb keeps in-frame clones, though not all of them. The sample includes about 2.1 million clones, about 92% of them seen just once. Source material: naive CD8+ T cells from PBMCs. These receptors were collected from a man between 18 and 29 years old in good health. Some clones in this sample may be carry-over from other donors' samples.

The chain carries TRBV9 and TRBJ2-7; TRBD2 matches 8 bases. The CDR3 has 15 amino acids. From germline, CDR1 is SGDLS and CDR2 YYNGEE. The J segment lost 3 bases and the V segment lost 1 base, leaving 6 bases of the junction unmatched. This CDR3 is CASSVSSGFDYEQYF. CDR3 bases: TGTGCCAGCAGCGTATCTAGCGGGTTTGACTACGAGCAGTACTTC.

The rearrangement links TRBV4-1 to TRBJ2-1; D is uncertain. From germline, CDR1 is MGHRA and CDR2 YSYEKL. The V and J ends lost 5 bases and 0 bases respectively, with 8 bases between them. The CDR3 length is 14 residues. CDR3 amino acids: CASSKLSSYNEQFF. The CDR3 DNA follows: TGCGCCAGCAGCAAACTGAGCTCCTACAATGAGCAGTTCTTC.

The J gene is TRBJ1-5, the V gene TRBV6-1, with D perhaps matching TRBD1 (5 bases). Trimming removed 7 bases from V and 4 bases from J, with 17 bases in between. The germline V gene has CDR1 MNHNS and CDR2 SASEGT. The CDR3 has 15 amino acids. The CDR3, as DNA: TGTGCCAGCACCCACACAGGAGCGATAAATCAGCCCCAGCATTTT. Translation gives CASTHTGAINQPQHF.

The chain joins TRBV7-9 to TRBJ2-1, with D possibly being TRBD1 or TRBD2 (5 bases each). This CDR3 spans 15 amino acids. The germline V gene has CDR1 SEHNR and CDR2 FQNEAQ (reference sequence). The ends were cut back, 8 bases at V and 5 bases at J, with 19 bases in the middle. In nucleotides, the CDR3 is TGTGCCAGCTCATATTCCGGGACGCAGAACAATGAGCAGTTCTTC. Protein: CASSYSGTQNNEQFF. Full variable domain (outside the CDR3, taken from reference TRBV7-9 and TRBJ2-1): DTGVSQNPRHKITKRGQNVTFRCDPISEHNRLYWYRQTLGQGPEFLTYFQNEAQLEKSRLLSDRFSAERPKGSFSTLEIQRTEQGDSAMYLCASSYSGTQNNEQFFGPGTRLTVL.

The gene calls are TRBV10-3 and TRBJ1-1; 7 positions agree with TRBD1. Germline trimming cut 8 bases from V and 5 bases from J; bases unmatched to any gene: 11. The CDR3 loop spans 14 amino acids. Germline V lookup: CDR1 ENHRY, CDR2 SYGVKD. CDR3 amino acids: CAIRGGAVGTEAFF. CDR3 nucleotide sequence: TGTGCCATCCGAGGGGGCGCGGTTGGAACTGAAGCTTTCTTT.

The rearrangement links TRBV27 to TRBJ2-1, with no clear D. This CDR3 has 13 amino acids. Per germline, CDR1 MNHEY and CDR2 SMNVEV (reference sequence). Trimming removed 5 bases at V and 8 bases at J, with 13 bases between. In nucleotides, the CDR3 is TGTGCCAGCAGTGCCCTACCTGGGGATGAGCAGTTCTTC. It is translated as CASSALPGDEQFF.

This chain connects TRBV11-3 to TRBJ2-3; TRBD2 matches 7 bases. V shed 4 bases, J shed 4 bases, and the junction held 8 bases outside the gene matches. CDR3 length: 15 amino acids. The germline gives CDR1 SGHNT, CDR2 YENEEA. The CDR3 here is CASSSISGSPDTQYF. The CDR3 coding sequence is TGTGCCAGCAGCTCGATTAGCGGGTCCCCAGATACGCAGTATTTT.

A single count supports this clone. The J gene is TRBJ2-3, the V gene TRBV27, with D possibly TRBD2 on 5 matching bases. Between the trimmed V and J ends, which lost 7 bases and 4 bases, there was a span of 15 bases. This CDR3 is 14 amino acids long. The germline V gene has CDR1 MNHEY and CDR2 SMNVEV (reference sequence). The CDR3 DNA reads as TGTGCCAGCATGCCTAGTCCGGGATCAGATACGCAGTATTTT. This encodes CASMPSPGSDTQYF.

This clone was detected a few times. CDR3 residues: CASSIPEVSNQPQHF. Written as DNA, the CDR3 is TGTGCCAGTAGTATTCCTGAGGTCAGCAATCAGCCCCAGCATTTT. The chain employs TRBV19 and TRBJ1-5; no firm D call. Trimming left V 3 bases short and J 1 base short, with 10 bases between. Germline loops: CDR1 LNHDA, CDR2 SQIVND (reference sequence). The CDR3 is made up of 15 amino acids.

V usage is TRBV27 and J usage is TRBJ2-5, with 8 positions matching TRBD2. Germline V gene lookup returns CDR1 MNHEY and CDR2 SMNVEV (reference sequence). V lost 2 bases and J lost 4; bases outside the gene matches: 6. The CDR3 sequence is 15 residues long. The CDR3 is CASSLSTAGVETQYF. In nucleotides, the CDR3 is TGTGCCAGCAGTTTAAGTACAGCGGGAGTAGAGACCCAGTACTTC.

The count of this clone is one. The chain combines TRBV5-5 with TRBJ2-1, with a weak D call TRBD2 (6 bases). V was shortened by 3 bases and J by 6 bases, with 10 bases between the two germline ends. CDR1 is SGHKS and CDR2 is YYEKEE in the germline V gene (reference sequence). This CDR3 is 13 amino acids long. The DNA of the CDR3 is TGTGCCAGCAGCTCGGACTACCCCAATGAGCAGTTCTTC. Protein: CASSSDYPNEQFF.

The rearrangement links TRBV2 to TRBJ2-2, with a possible D match to TRBD2 (5 bases). V dropped 10 bases and J dropped 6 bases, with 12 bases sitting between them. Germline loops: CDR1 SNHLY, CDR2 FYNNEI. The CDR3 has 12 residues. CDR3 sequence: CAKARGAGELFF. CDR3 coding DNA: TGTGCCAAAGCACGGGGAGCCGGGGAGCTGTTTTTT.

J is TRBJ2-1 and V is TRBV7-3; 10 nucleotides agree with TRBD2. Germline V gives CDR1 SGHTA, CDR2 FQGTGA. CDR3 length equals 15 residues. V gave up 2 bases and J gave up 6 bases; unmatched junction bases: 4. The CDR3 DNA reads TGTGCCAGCAGCTTATCTCTAGCGGGGGTCAATGAGCAGTTCTTC. It is translated as CASSLSLAGVNEQFF.

The CDR3 is CASSPGDRGWNEQFF. In DNA form, the CDR3 reads TGTGCCAGCAGCCCAGGGGACAGGGGGTGGAATGAGCAGTTCTTC. The J gene is TRBJ2-1, the V gene TRBV7-3; 11 bases line up with TRBD1. This CDR3 has 15 residues. Trimming cost V 5 bases and J 7 bases; bases outside gene matches: 7. Per the germline V gene, CDR1 is SGHTA and CDR2 is FQGTGA.

V is TRBV11-2 and J is TRBJ1-1, with a tentative D call TRBD1 (6 bases). Trimming left V 6 bases short and J 0 bases short, with 26 bases between. Germline V gives CDR1 SGHAT, CDR2 FQNNGV. The CDR3 contains 19 residues. The CDR3 bases are TGTGCCAGCAGTTCAATTTGGGGGGCAGTGCAGCCACTGAACACTGAAGCTTTCTTT. Protein sequence: CASSSIWGAVQPLNTEAFF.

The V gene is TRBV2, the J gene TRBJ1-2, with TRBD1 as a possible D gene (5 bases). V gave up 2 bases and J gave up 6 bases, with 22 bases separating them. Germline CDR1 reads SNHLY; CDR2 reads FYNNEI. There are 17 residues in the CDR3. The CDR3 spells CASSELPVWGRADGYTF. CDR3 coding DNA: TGTGCCAGCAGTGAATTGCCGGTTTGGGGCAGGGCAGATGGCTACACCTTC.

The chain has TRBV23-1 and TRBJ2-7; D might be TRBD1 (6 bases). TRBV23-1 is annotated as an ORF whose role is uncertain. The V gene lost 2 bases and the J gene lost 4 bases, with 15 bases spanning the gap. The CDR3 is made up of 15 amino acids. CDR3 loop: CASSQPSGHSYEQYF. The CDR3 bases are TGCGCCAGCAGTCAACCATCGGGACACTCGTACGAGCAGTACTTC.

A word on this clone: Other DNA sequences from this sample encode an identical CDR3 as well. V and J are TRBV5-6 and TRBJ1-3; D call uncertain. Looked up from germline, CDR1 is SGHDT and CDR2 is YYEEEE. Between the trimmed V and J ends, which lost 0 bases and 0 bases, there was a span of 4 bases. This CDR3 is built from 14 residues. The CDR3, as DNA: TGTGCCAGCAGCTTGGGGGCCTCTGGAAACACCATATATTTT. It translates to CASSLGASGNTIYF. Drawing the rest from reference TRBV5-6 and TRBJ1-3, the complete variable domain is DAGVTQSPTHLIKTRGQQVTLRCSPKSGHDTVSWYQQALGQGPQFIFQYYEEEERQRGNFPDRFSGHQFPNYSSELNVNALLLGDSALYLCASSLGASGNTIYFGEGSWLTVV.

The chain has TRBV5-1 and TRBJ2-7, with no clear D. CDR1 SGHRS and CDR2 YFSETQ come from the germline V gene. The ends were cut back, 3 bases at V and 6 bases at J, with 10 bases in the middle. The CDR3 spans 12 residues. The CDR3 DNA is TGCGCCAGCAGCTCCCCCCCCTTCGAGCAGTACTTC. Translated: CASSSPPFEQYF.

The rearrangement joins TRBV5-6 to TRBJ2-2, with a weak D call TRBD2 (5 bases). V was clipped by 2 bases and J by 6 bases, with 14 bases between them. This CDR3 contains 15 residues. The germline V gene encodes CDR1 SGHDT and CDR2 YYEEEE. The CDR3 protein is CASSFGVVGAGELFF. CDR3 in DNA: TGTGCCAGCAGCTTTGGAGTTGTCGGGGCCGGGGAGCTGTTTTTT.

The chain recombines TRBV9 with TRBJ2-7; D is unresolved. The CDR3 contains 14 residues. Trimming took 0 bases from V and 2 from J, leaving 9 bases between them. Looked up from germline, CDR1 is SGDLS and CDR2 is YYNGEE. Written as DNA, the CDR3 is TGTGCCAGCAGCGTAGGAGGTCACCCCTACGAGCAGTACTTC. Residues: CASSVGGHPYEQYF.

This sequence joins TRBV9 and TRBJ1-4, with a weak D call TRBD1 (5 bases). The length of the CDR3 is 14 residues. Trimming removed 2 bases at V and 8 bases at J, with 13 bases between. The V gene's germline CDR1 is SGDLS and CDR2 YYNGEE. CDR3 sequence: CASSVGRAREKLFF. Here the CDR3 DNA reads TGTGCCAGCAGCGTGGGCAGGGCCAGAGAAAAACTGTTTTTT.

V gene TRBV7-9 combines with J gene TRBJ2-7, with D possibly matching TRBD1 (5 bases). V was cut by 0 bases and J by 3 bases, with 15 bases left in between. The CDR3 totals 16 residues. The germline V gene encodes CDR1 SEHNR and CDR2 FQNEAQ (reference sequence). This CDR3 is CASSLALGQASYEQYF. CDR3 nucleotide sequence: TGTGCCAGCAGCTTAGCGTTGGGGCAGGCTAGCTACGAGCAGTACTTC.

The CDR3 DNA reads as TGTGCCAGCAGCTTTGCAGCCAACTATGGCTACACCTTC. Its translation: CASSFAANYGYTF. The V and J genes are TRBV7-8 and TRBJ1-2; D unresolved. Deletions cut 3 bases from V and 2 bases from J, with 7 bases between. Germline CDR1 is SGHVS and CDR2 is FQNEAQ. The CDR3 loop spans 13 amino acids.

The V gene is TRBV19, the J gene TRBJ2-7; 7 nucleotides match TRBD2. Germline-derived CDR1 and CDR2 are LNHDA and SQIVND (reference sequence). V was clipped by 7 bases and J by 2 bases; unmatched bases: 5. This CDR3 comprises 13 residues. For the CDR3, the DNA is TGTGCCAGTAAAGCTAGCGGTACCTACGAGCAGTACTTC. Translation gives CASKASGTYEQYF.

V usage is TRBV7-2 and J usage is TRBJ2-7; no clear D gene. The CDR3 runs 15 residues. Germline V gives CDR1 SGHTA, CDR2 FQGNSA. Between the trimmed V and J ends, which lost 4 bases and 3 bases, there was a span of 16 bases. CDR3 residues: CASSSPPAGDYEQYF. In DNA form, the CDR3 reads TGTGCCAGCAGCTCGCCCCCGGCTGGAGACTACGAGCAGTACTTC.